This passage covers 20 T cell receptor beta chains from one sample sequenced in a study of shared clonotypes between healthy human individuals. TCRdb's copy holds only in-frame clones and misses some; the assay was immunoSEQ multiplex PCR. The sample lists a few million clones, approximately 90% occurring once. Specimen: naive CD4+ T cells from PBMCs. As for subset: CD45RA+ positively selected. The receptors derive from a man in his late teens or twenties in good health. Some clones in this sample may be carry-over from other donors' samples.

The gene calls are TRBV6-5 and TRBJ2-3, with 9 positions matching TRBD2. CDR3 length: 15 residues. CDR1 and CDR2 from the germline V gene are MNHEY and SVGAGI. The junction had 3 bases not matched to a gene; V was cut back by 4 bases and J by 1 base. The CDR3 region is CASSLRTSGTDTQYF. The CDR3 DNA sequence: TGTGCCAGCAGTTTACGGACTAGCGGCACAGATACGCAGTATTTT.

The rearrangement uses TRBV19 and TRBJ1-2; TRBD1 agrees at 7 bases. Losses at the gene ends were 5 bases for V and 7 bases for J; bases not matched to a gene: 16. This CDR3 comprises 16 residues. Germline V gives CDR1 LNHDA, CDR2 SQIVND (reference sequence). For the CDR3, the DNA is TGTGCCAGTAGTTCGGACAGGTCCTTATATTATGGTGGCTACACCTTC. It specifies CASSSDRSLYYGGYTF.

The chain joins TRBV5-6 to TRBJ2-7; 9 bases are a match to TRBD1. From germline, CDR1 is SGHDT and CDR2 YYEEEE. The CDR3 has 15 amino acids. V gave up 3 bases and J gave up 4 bases; unmatched junction bases: 8. CDR3 amino acids: CASSSLDRGMYEQYF. The CDR3 DNA sequence: TGTGCCAGCAGCTCACTAGACAGGGGGATGTACGAGCAGTACTTC.

Note on this clone: Other DNA sequences within the sample encode an identical CDR3. The chain recombines TRBV7-3 with TRBJ2-3, with D possibly matching TRBD1 (7 bases). The V end lost 5 bases, the J end lost 4 bases, and 10 bases lay between the germline ends. The CDR3 sequence is 13 residues long. CDR1 and CDR2 from the germline V gene are SGHTA and FQGTGA. The CDR3 region has the DNA TGTGCCAGCAGCCCAGGGGGGTCAGATACGCAGTATTTT. Amino acid sequence: CASSPGGSDTQYF. Combining the CDR3 with reference TRBV7-3 and TRBJ2-3 gives the whole variable domain GAGVSQTPSNKVTEKGKYVELRCDPISGHTALYWYRQSLGQGPEFLIYFQGTGAADDSGLPNDRFFAVRPEGSVSTLKIQRTERGDSAVYLCASSPGGSDTQYFGPGTRLTVL.

This chain uses TRBV19 with TRBJ2-7, with D unclear. The germline gives CDR1 LNHDA, CDR2 SQIVND (reference sequence). With 8 bases removed from V and 6 bases from J, the gap between germline ends came to 20 bases. This CDR3 comprises 14 residues. CDR3 in amino acids: CASCFAPSVGEQYF. CDR3 in DNA: TGTGCCAGTTGCTTCGCCCCATCGGTGGGCGAGCAGTACTTC.

The chain couples TRBV7-2 to TRBJ2-1; possibly TRBD2 for D (6 bases). Deletions cut 3 bases from V and 2 bases from J, with 11 bases between. From germline, CDR1 is SGHTA and CDR2 FQGNSA. CDR3 length equals 15 residues. CDR3 in amino acids: CASSFRDSPYNEQFF. Written as DNA, the CDR3 is TGTGCCAGCAGCTTCCGGGACTCACCCTACAATGAGCAGTTCTTC.

This chain uses TRBV7-9 with TRBJ2-3; D gene ambiguous. This CDR3 is 16 amino acids long. Trimming removed 1 base at V and 5 bases at J, with 16 bases between. CDR1 is SEHNR and CDR2 is FQNEAQ in the germline V gene (reference sequence). The CDR3 region has the DNA TGTGCCAGCAGCTTAGGCGGAATATCGTTCGGAGATACGCAGTATTTT. Translated, it gives CASSLGGISFGDTQYF.

The V gene is TRBV23-1, the J gene TRBJ2-5; TRBD2 matches 9 bases. TRBV23-1 is treated as an ORF (open reading frame) with a function not yet certain. V shed 10 bases, J shed 1 base, and the junction held 10 bases outside the gene matches. This CDR3 has 15 amino acids. The CDR3 loop is CAIPRAAGGQETQYF. The DNA for the CDR3 is TGCGCCATCCCAAGGGCAGCGGGGGGCCAAGAGACCCAGTACTTC.

Note on this clone: The same CDR3 arises from other DNA sequences in this sample as well. The gene calls are TRBV28 and TRBJ2-3; D remains unclear. V was pared by 3 bases and J by 0 bases, with 7 bases between. Germline values: CDR1 MDHEN, CDR2 SYDVKM. The CDR3 sequence is 14 residues long. DNA for the CDR3: TGTGCCAGCAGTTTCCCGACTAGCACAGATACGCAGTATTTT. It yields the protein CASSFPTSTDTQYF.

The chain employs TRBV6-6 and TRBJ1-4; D might be TRBD1 (5 bases). CDR3 length: 14 amino acids. V was cut by 7 bases and J by 7 bases, with 16 bases left in between. Germline loops: CDR1 MNHNY, CDR2 SVGAGI (reference sequence). CDR3 loop: CASTPGLRFEKLFF. As DNA, the CDR3 is TGTGCCAGCACCCCGGGACTGAGATTTGAAAAACTGTTTTTT.

This clone has a single count. V usage is TRBV6-1 and J usage is TRBJ1-1; D not resolved. The CDR3 has 16 amino acids. The germline V gene has CDR1 MNHNS and CDR2 SASEGT. The V and J ends lost 0 bases and 6 bases respectively, with 17 bases between them. CDR3 nucleotides: TGTGCCAGCAGTGAAGCGTTTATCAGTGGAAGGGCTGAAGCTTTCTTT. Amino acids: CASSEAFISGRAEAFF.

The V call is TRBV6-1, the J call TRBJ1-2; maybe TRBD1 (5 bases). Trimming took off 4 bases at V and 3 bases at J, with 18 bases between the two ends. Per germline, CDR1 MNHNS and CDR2 SASEGT. The CDR3 length is 16 residues. The DNA of the CDR3 is TGTGCCAGCAGTGGGGGCCCGAGGGACGGAGACTATGGCTACACCTTC. Translation gives CASSGGPRDGDYGYTF.

Comment on this clone: Other DNA sequences within the sample encode an identical CDR3. Here the CDR3 DNA reads TGTGCCAGCAGCTTCCTCGGCGGGAGCTCCTACAATGAGCAGTTCTTC. Translating it yields CASSFLGGSSYNEQFF. The chain is built from TRBV7-3 and TRBJ2-1, with TRBD2 identical over 7 bases. The CDR3 consists of 16 residues. J gave up 0 bases and V 3 bases, and 5 bases lay outside the gene matches. Germline V CDR1 and CDR2: SGHTA, FQGTGA.

This chain connects TRBV19 to TRBJ2-5; D unresolved. There are 14 residues in the CDR3. Trimming took 5 bases from V and 1 from J, leaving 11 bases between them. Germline V gene data show CDR1 as LNHDA and CDR2 as SQIVND (reference sequence). The CDR3 reads CASSGRTVQETQYF. The CDR3 DNA is TGTGCCAGTAGTGGAAGGACGGTCCAAGAGACCCAGTACTTC. Complete variable domain (other parts from reference TRBV19 and TRBJ2-5): DGGITQSPKYLFRKEGQNVTLSCEQNLNHDAMYWYRQDPGQGLRLIYYSQIVNDFQKGDIAEGYSVSREKKESFPLTVTSAQKNPTAFYLCASSGRTVQETQYFGPGTRLLVL.

The rearrangement uses TRBV2 and TRBJ2-7; a weak D match, TRBD1 (8 bases). The V end was cut by 7 bases, the J end by 4 bases, with 20 bases between. Per germline, CDR1 SNHLY and CDR2 FYNNEI. The CDR3 is 15 residues long. CDR3 loop: CASTKERDRSYEQYF. For the CDR3, the DNA is TGTGCCAGCACTAAGGAGCGGGACAGGTCTTACGAGCAGTACTTC.

On this clone itself: The identical CDR3 is also encoded by other nucleotide sequences in the sample. The rearrangement links TRBV5-1 to TRBJ2-5; the match to TRBD2 covers 9 bases. The CDR3 spans 14 residues. Looked up from germline, CDR1 is SGHRS and CDR2 is YFSETQ. The ends lost 4 bases at V and 3 bases at J; junction bases unmatched: 4. The DNA of the CDR3 is TGCGCCAGCAGCCCTGGCGGGAGGGAAGAGACCCAGTACTTC. This encodes CASSPGGREETQYF.

The rearrangement joins TRBV28 to TRBJ2-1; tentative D call: TRBD1 (5 bases). V was cut by 0 bases and J by 9 bases, with 15 bases left in between. The CDR3 length is 15 residues. CDR1 is MDHEN, CDR2 SYDVKM, per germline. The CDR3 coding sequence is TGTGCCAGCAGTTTATGGAACTCGGTAGGGGCTGAGCAGTTCTTC. It codes for CASSLWNSVGAEQFF.

The CDR3 nucleotides read TGTGCCAGCAGCCAAAGAGGGACGGGGAACTATGGCTACACCTTC. Translating gives CASSQRGTGNYGYTF. This chain uses TRBV5-4 with TRBJ1-2, with TRBD1 as a possible D gene (5 bases). The V gene lost 4 bases and the J gene lost 2 bases, with 15 bases spanning the gap. Germline CDR1 is SGHNT and CDR2 is YYREEE (reference sequence). The CDR3 contains 15 residues.

V and J are TRBV10-3 and TRBJ2-1; 14 nucleotides line up with TRBD2. CDR3 length: 17 residues. V lost 11 bases, J lost 0 bases, and 9 bases stayed unmatched. Germline-derived CDR1 and CDR2 are ENHRY and SYGVKD. The DNA of the CDR3 is TGTGCCGCGAGGGGACTAGCGGGAGCCTTCTCCTACAATGAGCAGTTCTTC. It specifies CAARGLAGAFSYNEQFF.

V and J are TRBV7-9 and TRBJ1-1; D is unresolved. Germline CDR1 and CDR2: SEHNR and FQNEAQ (reference sequence). Trimming shortened V by 7 bases and J by 1 base, and 7 bases separated the two germline ends. This CDR3 comprises 12 residues. The CDR3 is CASTSGNTEAFF. Here the CDR3 DNA reads TGTGCCAGCACCTCCGGGAACACTGAAGCTTTCTTT.